These 4 T cell receptor beta chains share one sample of origin, sequenced in a study of patients and donors after allogeneic stem cell transplantation. TCRdb reprocessed the RT-PCR reads with MiXCR, giving one entry per CDR3 protein. The table shows tens of thousands of distinct CDR3 sequences, with approximately 6.3% occurring only once. The specimen sequenced was blood, either unsorted or a sorted T cell fraction (not recorded which). The receptors were sampled from a human donor who was either an allogeneic HSCT recipient or a stem cell or donor lymphocyte infusion donor (not recorded which). It is not recorded whose cells these are; they may come from a transplant donor.

The table lists this clonotype with many counts. The chain uses TRBV6-2 or TRBV6-3 and TRBJ2-1; TRBD2 aligns across 9 bases. The CDR3 runs 15 residues. Germline loops: CDR1 MNHEY, CDR2 SVGEGT. Trimming took 6 bases from V and 2 from J; bases not matched to a gene: 5. The CDR3 loop reads CASSSGLAPYNEQFF. The CDR3 DNA reads TGTGCCAGCAGCTCGGGACTAGCCCCCTACAATGAGCAGTTCTTC.

On this clonotype: It is likely a read error, because the conserved phenylalanine at the end of the CDR3 is missing. This chain links TRBV29-1 with TRBJ1-5; D uncertain. Looked up from germline, CDR1 is SQVTM and CDR2 is ANQGSEA. V was trimmed by 4 bases and J by 4 bases, leaving 11 bases between them. The CDR3 has 13 amino acids. The CDR3 DNA reads TGCAGCGTTGTGGGGTCAGAGAATCAGCCCCAGCATTCT. It yields the protein CSVVGSENQPQHS.

This clonotype was counted a few times. V and J are TRBV28 and TRBJ2-3; 8 bases agree with TRBD2. Germline trimming cut 4 bases from V and 6 bases from J; bases unmatched to any gene: 9. The CDR3 length is 15 residues. The germline V gene encodes CDR1 MDHEN and CDR2 SYDVKM. CDR3 residues: CASSSPPAGVDTQYF. CDR3 DNA sequence: TGTGCCAGCAGTTCCCCCCCAGCGGGAGTTGATACGCAGTATTTT.

This clonotype occurred many times. The rearrangement uses TRBV5-1 and TRBJ1-1; tentatively, D is TRBD1 (6 bases). Germline loops: CDR1 SGHRS, CDR2 YFSETQ. This CDR3 spans 13 amino acids. Deletions cut 5 bases from V and 3 bases from J, with 11 bases between. CDR3 region: CASRDSGDTEAFF. DNA of the CDR3: TGCGCCAGCAGGGACAGCGGGGACACTGAAGCTTTCTTT.